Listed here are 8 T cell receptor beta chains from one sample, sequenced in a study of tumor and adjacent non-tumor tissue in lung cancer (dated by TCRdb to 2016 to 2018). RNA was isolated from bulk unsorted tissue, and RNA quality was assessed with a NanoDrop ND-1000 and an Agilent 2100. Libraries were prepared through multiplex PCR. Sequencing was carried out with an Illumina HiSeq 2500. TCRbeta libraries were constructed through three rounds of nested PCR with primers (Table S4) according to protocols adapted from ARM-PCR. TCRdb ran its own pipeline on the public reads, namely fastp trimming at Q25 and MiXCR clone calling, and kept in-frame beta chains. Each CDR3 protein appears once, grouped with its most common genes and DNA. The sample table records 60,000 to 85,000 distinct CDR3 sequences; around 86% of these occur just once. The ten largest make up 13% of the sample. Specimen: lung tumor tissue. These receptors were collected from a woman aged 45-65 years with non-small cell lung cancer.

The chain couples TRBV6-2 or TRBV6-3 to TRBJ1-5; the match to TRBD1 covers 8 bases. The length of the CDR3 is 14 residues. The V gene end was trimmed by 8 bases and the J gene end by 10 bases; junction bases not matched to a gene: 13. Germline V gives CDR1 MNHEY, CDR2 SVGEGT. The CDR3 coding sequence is TGTGCCAGCGCAAAGAGGACAGGGAGTCACCCCCAGCATTTT. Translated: CASAKRTGSHPQHF.

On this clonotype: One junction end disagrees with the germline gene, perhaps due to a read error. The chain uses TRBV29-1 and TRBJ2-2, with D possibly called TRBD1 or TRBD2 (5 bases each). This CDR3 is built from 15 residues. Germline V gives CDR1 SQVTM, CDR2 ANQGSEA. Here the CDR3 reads CSVEGGSADTGVLLF. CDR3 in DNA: TGCAGCGTTGAAGGGGGCTCCGCGGACACCGGGGTGCTGCTTTTT.

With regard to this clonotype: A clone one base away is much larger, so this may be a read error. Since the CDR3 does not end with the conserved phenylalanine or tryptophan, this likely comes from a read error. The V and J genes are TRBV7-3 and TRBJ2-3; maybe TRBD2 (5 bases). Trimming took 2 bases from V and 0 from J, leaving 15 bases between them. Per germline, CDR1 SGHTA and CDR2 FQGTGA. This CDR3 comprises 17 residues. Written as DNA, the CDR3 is TGTGCCAGCAGCTTATTTGGTGAGGGCAGAAGCACAGATACGCAGTATTGT. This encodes CASSLFGEGRSTDTQYC.

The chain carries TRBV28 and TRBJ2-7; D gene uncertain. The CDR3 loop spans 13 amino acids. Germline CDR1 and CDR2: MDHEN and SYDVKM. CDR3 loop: CASCSQGLYEQYF. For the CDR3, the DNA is TGTGCTAGCTGCTCTCAAGGGCTGTACGAGCAGTACTTC. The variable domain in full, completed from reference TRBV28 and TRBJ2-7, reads DVKVTQSSRYLVKRTGEKVFLECVQDMDHENMFWYRQDPGLGLRLIYFSYDVKMKEKGDIPEGYSVSREKKERFSLILESASTNQTSMYLCASCSQGLYEQYFGPGTRLTVT.

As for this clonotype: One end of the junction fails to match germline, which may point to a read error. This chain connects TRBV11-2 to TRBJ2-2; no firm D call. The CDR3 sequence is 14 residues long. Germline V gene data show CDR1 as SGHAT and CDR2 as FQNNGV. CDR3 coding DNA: TGTGCCAGCAGTTTAGAACAACTATGCGGGGAGCTGTTTTTT. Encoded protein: CASSLEQLCGELFF.

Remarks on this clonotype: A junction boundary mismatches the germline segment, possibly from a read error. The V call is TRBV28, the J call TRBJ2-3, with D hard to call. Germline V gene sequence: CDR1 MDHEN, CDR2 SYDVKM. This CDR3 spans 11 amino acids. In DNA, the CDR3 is TGTGCCAGCTGTTTATTAGATACGCAGTATTTT. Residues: CASCLLDTQYF.

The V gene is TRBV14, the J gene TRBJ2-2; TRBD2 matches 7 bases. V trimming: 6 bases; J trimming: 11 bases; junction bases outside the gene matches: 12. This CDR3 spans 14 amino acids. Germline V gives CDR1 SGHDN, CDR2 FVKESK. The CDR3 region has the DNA TGTGCCAGCAGACGACTAGCTAACATCGGTGAGCTGTTTTTT. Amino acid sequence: CASRRLANIGELFF.

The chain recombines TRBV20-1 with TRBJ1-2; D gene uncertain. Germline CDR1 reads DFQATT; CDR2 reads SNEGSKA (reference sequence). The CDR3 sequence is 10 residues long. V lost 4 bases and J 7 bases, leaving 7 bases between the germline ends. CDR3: CSANIRGYTF. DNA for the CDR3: TGCAGTGCTAACATCCGTGGCTACACCTTC.